Here is one TCR beta chain with its context. The antigen is undetermined. The CDR3 is made up of 14 amino acids. The data belong to a study of shared clonotypes between healthy human individuals. The overall study: Two women and a few men aged 18 to 49 served as donors. The study's findings and limits: Tissues were not sampled, only blood, and their repertoires likely differ.

Profiling relied on immunoSEQ multiplex PCR, and the TCRdb table lists in-frame clones only, not all of them. This sample has about 980,000 clones, with around 80% found just once. In the CD4+ fraction, cells were divided into CD45RA+ naive and CD45RA-negative memory subsets. This receptor was identified in a man aged 18 to 29 in good health. The rearrangement joins TRBV12-1 to TRBJ2-5; the table's D call, TRBD2, has no DNA check behind it. TRBV12-1 is given as a pseudogene. The sequenced material came from memory CD4+ T cells sorted from blood. Subset reported: CD45RA-negative fraction. The CDR3 sequence: CASSLSGNGETQYF. CDR3 nucleotide sequence: TGTGCCAGCAGCCTGAGCGGAAATGGGGAGACCCAGTACTTC.